This T cell receptor beta chain was identified in a study of graft-versus-host responses after intestinal transplantation. Study-wide context: Anti-thymocyte globulin induction, then tacrolimus and steroids for two to four years, went to all recipients.

Germline CDR1 is SGHDT and CDR2 is YYEEEE. CDR3 length: 13 residues. Trimming pared 1 base from V and 3 bases from J, leaving 7 bases between. Here immunoSEQ multiplex PCR was the method, and the copy in TCRdb shows in-frame clones only, minus some. This sample has roughly 7,000 clones; 26% occur once, and the top ten carry approximately 4.5%. The chain links TRBV5-6 to TRBJ1-1, with D hard to call. The specimen was alloreactive CD4+ T cells from a mixed lymphocyte reaction culture, collected before intestinal transplant. The sample's subset: CFSE-low proliferating T cells sorted from roughly 6-day pre-transplant mixed lymphocyte reaction (GvH or HvG direction). This TCR derives from a human patient who received an intestinal transplant. CDR3 protein: CASSLSEYTEAFF. The CDR3 nucleotides read TGTGCCAGCAGCTTGAGTGAGTACACTGAAGCTTTCTTT.